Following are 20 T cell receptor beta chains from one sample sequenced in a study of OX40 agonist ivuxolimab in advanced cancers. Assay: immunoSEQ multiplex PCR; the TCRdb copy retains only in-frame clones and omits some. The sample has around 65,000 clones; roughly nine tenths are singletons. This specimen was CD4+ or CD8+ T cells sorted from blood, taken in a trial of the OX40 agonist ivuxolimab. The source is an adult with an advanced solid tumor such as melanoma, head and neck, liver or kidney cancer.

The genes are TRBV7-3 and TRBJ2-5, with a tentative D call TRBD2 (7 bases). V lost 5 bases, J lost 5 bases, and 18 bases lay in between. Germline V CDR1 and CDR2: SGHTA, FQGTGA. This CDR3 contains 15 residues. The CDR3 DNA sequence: TGTGCCAGCAGCCCGAGGGGGGGCTTTGAGGAGACCCAGTACTTC. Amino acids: CASSPRGGFEETQYF.

CDR3 in amino acids: CASSYSGVNNEQFF. The CDR3 bases are TGTGCCAGCAGCTATAGCGGGGTTAACAATGAGCAGTTCTTC. The chain is built from TRBV11-3 and TRBJ2-1; 8 nucleotides align to TRBD2. From germline, CDR1 is SGHNT and CDR2 YENEEA. CDR3 length: 14 residues. The junction had 4 bases not matched to a gene; V was cut back by 4 bases and J by 5 bases.

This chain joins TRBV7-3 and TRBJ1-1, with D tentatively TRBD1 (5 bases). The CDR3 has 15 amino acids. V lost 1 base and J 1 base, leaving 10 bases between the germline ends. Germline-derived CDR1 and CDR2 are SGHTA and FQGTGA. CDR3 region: CASSLMSGGNTEAFF. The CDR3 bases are TGTGCCAGCAGCTTAATGTCTGGGGGGAACACTGAAGCTTTCTTT.

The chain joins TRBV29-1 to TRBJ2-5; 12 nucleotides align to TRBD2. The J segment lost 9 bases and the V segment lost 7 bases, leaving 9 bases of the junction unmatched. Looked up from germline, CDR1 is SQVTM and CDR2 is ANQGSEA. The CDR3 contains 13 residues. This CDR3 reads CSARLAGDGAQYF. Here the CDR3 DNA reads TGCAGCGCCCGACTAGCGGGAGATGGGGCCCAGTACTTC. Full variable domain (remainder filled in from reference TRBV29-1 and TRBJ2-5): SAVISQKPSRDICQRGTSLTIQCQVDSQVTMMFWYRQQPGQSLTLIATANQGSEATYESGFVIDKFPISRPNLTFSTLTVSNMSPEDSSIYLCSARLAGDGAQYFGPGTRLLVL.

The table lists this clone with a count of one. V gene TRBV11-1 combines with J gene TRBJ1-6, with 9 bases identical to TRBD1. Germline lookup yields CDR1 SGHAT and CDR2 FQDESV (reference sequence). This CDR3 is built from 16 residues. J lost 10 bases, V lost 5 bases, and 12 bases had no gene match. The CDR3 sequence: CASSTRGTGSPSPLHF. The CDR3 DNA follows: TGTGCCAGCAGCACTCGCGGGACAGGGTCCCCCTCACCCCTCCACTTT.

CDR3 residues: CASKPFGSGYYNEQFF. CDR3 bases: TGTGCCAGCAAACCCTTTGGGAGCGGCTATTACAATGAGCAGTTCTTC. The rearrangement links TRBV7-8 to TRBJ2-1; tentative D call: TRBD2 (5 bases). The CDR3 has 16 residues. Germline lookup yields CDR1 SGHVS and CDR2 FQNEAQ. The ends were cut back, 7 bases at V and 4 bases at J, with 20 bases in the middle.

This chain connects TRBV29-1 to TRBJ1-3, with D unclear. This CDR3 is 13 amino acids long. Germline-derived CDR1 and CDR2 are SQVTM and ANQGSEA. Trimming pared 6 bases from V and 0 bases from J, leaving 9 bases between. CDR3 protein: CSVSEFSGNTIYF. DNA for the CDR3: TGCAGCGTGAGTGAATTCTCTGGAAACACCATATATTTT.

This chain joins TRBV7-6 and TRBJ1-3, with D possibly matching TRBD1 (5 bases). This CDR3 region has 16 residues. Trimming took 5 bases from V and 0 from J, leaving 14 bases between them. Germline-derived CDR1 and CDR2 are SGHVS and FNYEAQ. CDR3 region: CASSPRVPSSGNTIYF. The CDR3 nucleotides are TGTGCCAGCAGCCCCAGGGTCCCGAGCTCTGGAAACACCATATATTTT.

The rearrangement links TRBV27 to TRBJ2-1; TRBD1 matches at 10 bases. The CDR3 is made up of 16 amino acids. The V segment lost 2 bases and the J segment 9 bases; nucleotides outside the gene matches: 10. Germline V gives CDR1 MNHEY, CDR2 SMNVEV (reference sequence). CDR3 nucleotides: TGTGCCAGCAGTTTACCCGGGACAGGGGCACTTGGTGAGCAGTTCTTC. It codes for CASSLPGTGALGEQFF.

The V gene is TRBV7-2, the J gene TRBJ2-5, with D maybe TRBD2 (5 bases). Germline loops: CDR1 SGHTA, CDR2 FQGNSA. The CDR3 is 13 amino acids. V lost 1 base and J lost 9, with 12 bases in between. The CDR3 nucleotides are TGTGCCAGCAGCTTAGTTGAACGGGGTCCCCAGTACTTC. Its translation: CASSLVERGPQYF.

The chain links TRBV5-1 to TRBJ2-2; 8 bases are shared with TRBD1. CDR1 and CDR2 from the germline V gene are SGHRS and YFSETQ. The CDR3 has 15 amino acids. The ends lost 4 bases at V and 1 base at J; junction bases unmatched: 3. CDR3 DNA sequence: TGCGCCAGCAGCGCCGGGACAGGGAACACCGGGGAGCTGTTTTTT. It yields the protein CASSAGTGNTGELFF.

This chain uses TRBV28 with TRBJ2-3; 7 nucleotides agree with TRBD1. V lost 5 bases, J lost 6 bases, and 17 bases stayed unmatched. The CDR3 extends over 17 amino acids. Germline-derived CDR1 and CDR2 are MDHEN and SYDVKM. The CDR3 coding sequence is TGTGCCAGCAGTGCGGCAGGGACAGAGGTTTTCGGGGATACGCAGTATTTT. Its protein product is CASSAAGTEVFGDTQYF.

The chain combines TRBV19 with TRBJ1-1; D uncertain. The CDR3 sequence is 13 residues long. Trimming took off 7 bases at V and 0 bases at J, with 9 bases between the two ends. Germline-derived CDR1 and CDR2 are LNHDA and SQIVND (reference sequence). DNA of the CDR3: TGTGCCAGTATCAAGTTTTTGAACACTGAAGCTTTCTTT. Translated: CASIKFLNTEAFF.

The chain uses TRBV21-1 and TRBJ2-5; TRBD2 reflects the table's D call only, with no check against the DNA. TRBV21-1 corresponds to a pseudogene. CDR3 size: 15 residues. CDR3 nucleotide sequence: TGTGCCAGCAGCAAAGAACTAGCGGGGGGAGAGACCCAGTACTTC. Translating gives CASSKELAGGETQYF.

CDR3 protein: CASSLVMGTGETQYF. CDR3 sequence (DNA): TGTGCCAGCAGCTTAGTGATGGGGACGGGCGAGACCCAGTACTTC. The J gene is TRBJ2-5, the V gene TRBV11-3; D may correspond to TRBD1 or TRBD2 (5 bases each). Germline V gives CDR1 SGHNT, CDR2 YENEEA. Trimming cost V 1 base and J 5 bases, with 14 bases left between them. The CDR3 is 15 residues long.

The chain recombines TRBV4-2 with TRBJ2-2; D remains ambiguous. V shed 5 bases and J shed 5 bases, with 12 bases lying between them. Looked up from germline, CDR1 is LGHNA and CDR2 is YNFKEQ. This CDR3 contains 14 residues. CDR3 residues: CASSLSIRTGELFF. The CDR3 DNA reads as TGTGCCAGCAGCTTGTCGATAAGGACCGGGGAGCTGTTTTTT.

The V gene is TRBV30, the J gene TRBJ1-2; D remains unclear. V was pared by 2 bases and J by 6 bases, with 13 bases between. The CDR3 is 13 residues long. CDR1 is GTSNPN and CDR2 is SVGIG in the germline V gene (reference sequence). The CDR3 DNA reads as TGTGCCTGGAGTCCCTTCGGTCGGGATGGCTACACCTTC. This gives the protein CAWSPFGRDGYTF.

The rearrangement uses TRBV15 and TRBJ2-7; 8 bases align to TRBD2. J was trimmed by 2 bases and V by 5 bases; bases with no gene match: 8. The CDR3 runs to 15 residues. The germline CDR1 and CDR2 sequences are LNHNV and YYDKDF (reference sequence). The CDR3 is CATSRGGLGAYEQYF. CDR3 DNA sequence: TGTGCCACCAGCCGGGGGGGGCTCGGGGCCTACGAGCAGTACTTC.

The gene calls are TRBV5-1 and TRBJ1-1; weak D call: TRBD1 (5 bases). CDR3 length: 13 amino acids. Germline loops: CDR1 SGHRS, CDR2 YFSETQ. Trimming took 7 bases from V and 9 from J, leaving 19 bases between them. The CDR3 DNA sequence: TGCGCCAGCCGTGTGGGGAGGGAGGGGCAAGCTTTCTTT. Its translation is CASRVGREGQAFF.

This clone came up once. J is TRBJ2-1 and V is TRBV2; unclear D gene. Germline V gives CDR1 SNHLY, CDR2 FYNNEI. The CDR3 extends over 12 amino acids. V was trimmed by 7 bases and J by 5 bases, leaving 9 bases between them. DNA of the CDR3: TGTGCCAGCAACGGCTACGACAATGAGCAGTTCTTC. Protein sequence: CASNGYDNEQFF.